Listed here are 12 T cell receptor beta chains from one sample, sequenced in a study of cytomegalovirus exposure and HLA in healthy donors. The PCR had 60 Vbeta and 13 Jbeta primers. The data were produced by immunoSEQ multiplex PCR, yet TCRdb's version contains in-frame clones alone and is incomplete. The sample shows 50,000 or so clones, approximately 77% of them seen only once. Sequencing used PBMCs. All receptors come from a woman aged 45 to 65 in good health and CMV-seronegative.

This clone was counted only a few times. The rearrangement joins TRBV5-6 to TRBJ2-1, with 10 bases identical to TRBD2. Germline CDR1 is SGHDT and CDR2 is YYEEEE. This CDR3 contains 14 residues. V trimming: 2 bases; J trimming: 7 bases; junction bases outside the gene matches: 3. The CDR3 DNA reads as TGTGCCAGCAGCTTAGCGGGGGGGTGGAATGAGCAGTTCTTC. Its protein product is CASSLAGGWNEQFF.

This clone showed up many times. The chain carries TRBV6-5 and TRBJ2-3; 7 positions agree with TRBD1. V lost 6 bases to trimming and J lost 6 bases; unmatched junction nucleotides: 6. This CDR3 has 13 residues. The germline gives CDR1 MNHEY, CDR2 SVGAGI. This CDR3 is CASSWGRGDTQYF. CDR3 coding DNA: TGTGCCAGCAGCTGGGGCAGGGGGGATACGCAGTATTTT.

CDR3: CASSLSTSAGTEAFF. For the CDR3, the DNA is TGTGCCAGCAGCTTATCTACGTCGGCGGGCACTGAAGCTTTCTTT. The rearrangement links TRBV7-8 to TRBJ1-1; D gene uncertain. The CDR3 is 15 amino acids. Trimming left V 2 bases short and J 4 bases short, with 14 bases between. Germline-derived CDR1 and CDR2 are SGHVS and FQNEAQ.

This chain joins TRBV7-6 and TRBJ2-2, with a tentative D call TRBD2 (6 bases). Germline loops: CDR1 SGHVS, CDR2 FNYEAQ. V shed 2 bases and J shed 6 bases, with 13 bases lying between them. This CDR3 spans 15 amino acids. DNA for the CDR3: TGTGCCAGCAGCTTACGGGGCGGGGACGCCGGGGAGCTGTTTTTT. Its protein is CASSLRGGDAGELFF. The full variable domain, completed using reference TRBV7-6 and TRBJ2-2, is GAGVSQSPRYKVTKRGQDVALRCDPISGHVSLYWYRQALGQGPEFLTYFNYEAQQDKSGLPNDRFSAERPEGSISTLTIQRTEQRDSAMYRCASSLRGGDAGELFFGEGSRLTVL.

The chain links TRBV19 to TRBJ2-2; D possibly corresponds to TRBD1 (6 bases). The CDR3 covers 15 residues. Germline values: CDR1 LNHDA, CDR2 SQIVND (reference sequence). The germline V and J ends were trimmed by 2 bases and 4 bases, with 11 bases remaining between them. CDR3 amino acids: CASSITGSVTGELFF. The CDR3 bases are TGTGCCAGTAGTATAACAGGGTCGGTCACCGGGGAGCTGTTTTTT.

This clone came up once. This chain joins TRBV11-1 and TRBJ2-2; TRBD1 might be the D (5 bases). CDR1 is SGHAT and CDR2 is FQDESV in the germline V gene (reference sequence). V dropped 2 bases and J dropped 5 bases, with 6 bases sitting between them. CDR3 length equals 13 residues. Here the CDR3 DNA reads TGTGCCAGCAGCTTACAGGGAACCGGGGAGCTGTTTTTT. Translating it yields CASSLQGTGELFF.

The CDR3 bases are TGCAGCGTCGCAGCCGGGGGGGGCACAGATACGCAGTATTTT. It translates to CSVAAGGGTDTQYF. The chain has TRBV29-1 and TRBJ2-3; 8 nucleotides match TRBD2. This CDR3 comprises 14 residues. Germline CDR1 is SQVTM and CDR2 is ANQGSEA. V shed 6 bases, J shed 1 base, and the junction held 6 bases outside the gene matches.

Details on this clone: One end of the junction fails to match germline, which may point to a read error. This chain connects TRBV2 to TRBJ1-5; 8 bases line up with TRBD1. The CDR3 totals 15 residues. Germline loops: CDR1 SNHLY, CDR2 FYNNEI. CDR3 in amino acids: CASRAGTGFNRPQHF. The CDR3 nucleotides read TGTGCCAGCAGGGCCGGGACAGGATTCAATCGGCCCCAGCATTTT.

Only one count was recorded for this clone. The V call is TRBV7-9, the J call TRBJ2-2, with TRBD2 as a possible D gene (6 bases). CDR1 is SEHNR and CDR2 is FQNEAQ in the germline V gene (reference sequence). Trimming cost V 1 base and J 4 bases, with 7 bases left between them. The CDR3 contains 14 residues. CDR3 nucleotide sequence: TGTGCCAGCAGCTTAGGGGGACTCACCGGGGAGCTGTTTTTT. Amino acids: CASSLGGLTGELFF.

The chain recombines TRBV7-9 with TRBJ1-1; 9 positions match TRBD1. Germline-derived CDR1 and CDR2 are SEHNR and FQNEAQ (reference sequence). The CDR3 runs to 16 residues. J lost 11 bases, V lost 2 bases, and 15 bases had no gene match. The CDR3: CASSLSPVGTGFFAFF. DNA of the CDR3: TGTGCCAGCAGCTTAAGCCCCGTCGGGACAGGGTTTTTCGCTTTCTTT.

The V and J genes are TRBV10-1 and TRBJ2-3; 10 nucleotides line up with TRBD2. The trim removed 3 bases at V and 1 base at J, leaving 7 bases unmatched. The length of the CDR3 is 17 residues. Looked up from germline, CDR1 is WNHNN and CDR2 is SYGVQD (reference sequence). The CDR3 spells CASSDLGTSERTDTQYF. The CDR3 coding sequence is TGCGCCAGCAGTGATTTAGGGACTAGCGAACGCACAGATACGCAGTATTTT.

The chain uses TRBV29-1 and TRBJ2-3, with 11 bases lining up with TRBD2. Unmatched junction bases numbered 5, after V lost 6 bases and J lost 0 bases. The CDR3 is 15 amino acids. Germline lookup yields CDR1 SQVTM and CDR2 ANQGSEA. The CDR3, as DNA: TGCAGCGTCAGGACTAGCGGGTCGAGCACAGATACGCAGTATTTT. Its translation: CSVRTSGSSTDTQYF.